Listed here are 9 T cell receptor beta chains from one sample, sequenced in a study of T cells after yellow fever vaccination. TCRdb itself ran the 5' RACE reads through MiXCR, one entry per CDR3 protein. The data show approximately 120,000 distinct CDR3 sequences, roughly 6.7% seen once. The sequences come from CD4+ T cells sorted from PBMCs, collected 9 to 10 days after the first yellow fever vaccination. All receptors derive from a man between 18 and 35 years old who received the YFV17D yellow fever vaccine.

This clonotype was recorded a few times. The chain combines TRBV5-1 with TRBJ2-1; the D is unclear. Trimming shortened V by 0 bases and J by 7 bases, and 11 bases separated the two germline ends. The CDR3 loop spans 14 amino acids. The V gene's germline CDR1 is SGHRS and CDR2 YFSETQ. For the CDR3, the DNA is TGCGCCAGCAGCTTGGGGTATGATGGGAATGAGCAGTTCTTC. Amino acid sequence: CASSLGYDGNEQFF. Full variable domain (missing parts from reference TRBV5-1 and TRBJ2-1): KAGVTQTPRYLIKTRGQQVTLSCSPISGHRSVSWYQQTPGQGLQFLFEYFSETQRNKGNFPGRFSGRQFSNSRSEMNVSTLELGDSALYLCASSLGYDGNEQFFGPGTRLTVL.

Comment on this clonotype: A much larger clone lies a single base off, so this may be a read error. The chain recombines TRBV7-9 with TRBJ1-4, with unresolved D. The CDR3 is 14 amino acids. Trimming removed 5 bases at V and 5 bases at J, with 12 bases between. Germline V gene lookup returns CDR1 SEHNR and CDR2 FQNEAQ (reference sequence). The CDR3 DNA is TGTGCCAGCAGCCCGGGATTAGAGAATGAAAAACTGTTTTTT. Protein sequence: CASSPGLENEKLFF.

This clonotype was seen a few times. The rearrangement links TRBV7-9 to TRBJ2-3; D is possibly TRBD2 (6 bases). Germline V lookup: CDR1 SEHNR, CDR2 FQNEAQ (reference sequence). The CDR3 sequence is 16 residues long. The V gene lost 1 base and the J gene lost 7 bases, with 18 bases spanning the gap. CDR3: CASSLGGGYYANTQYF. The CDR3 DNA follows: TGTGCCAGCAGCTTAGGGGGAGGCTATTATGCTAATACGCAGTATTTT.

This clonotype was observed at least ten times. V and J are TRBV7-6 and TRBJ1-3; no firm D call. CDR1 SGHVS and CDR2 FNYEAQ come from the germline V gene. Trimming removed 2 bases from V and 1 base from J, with 9 bases in between. The CDR3 runs 15 residues. The CDR3 DNA sequence: TGTGCCAGCAGCTTACAGCCCGGATCTGGAAACACCATATATTTT. This sequence encodes CASSLQPGSGNTIYF. Variable domain in full (rest from reference TRBV7-6 and TRBJ1-3): GAGVSQSPRYKVTKRGQDVALRCDPISGHVSLYWYRQALGQGPEFLTYFNYEAQQDKSGLPNDRFSAERPEGSISTLTIQRTEQRDSAMYRCASSLQPGSGNTIYFGEGSWLTVV.

This clonotype was picked up many times. This chain connects TRBV19 to TRBJ1-5; 8 nucleotides agree with TRBD1. CDR3 length: 14 residues. V gave up 10 bases and J gave up 4 bases; unmatched junction bases: 9. Looked up from germline, CDR1 is LNHDA and CDR2 is SQIVND (reference sequence). CDR3 in DNA: TGTGCCACTTCTCCAGGGGGCAGAAATCAGCCCCAGCATTTT. It yields the protein CATSPGGRNQPQHF.

This clonotype has a count of ten or more. CDR3 DNA sequence: TGTGCCAGCCGAGGGACAGACCCATATGGCTACACCTTC. Its translation is CASRGTDPYGYTF. The V and J genes are TRBV5-4 and TRBJ1-2; 7 nucleotides agree with TRBD1. The V gene's germline CDR1 is SGHNT and CDR2 YYREEE (reference sequence). The ends lost 7 bases at V and 5 bases at J; junction bases unmatched: 8. CDR3 length: 13 residues.

This clonotype was seen many times. This chain uses TRBV7-6 with TRBJ2-1, with D possibly called TRBD1 or TRBD2 (6 bases each). CDR1 is SGHVS and CDR2 is FNYEAQ in the germline V gene. The CDR3 has 16 residues. V was trimmed by 5 bases and J by 4 bases, leaving 18 bases between them. As DNA, the CDR3 is TGTGCCAGCAGCCCCAGGGGCAGCGGGCCATACAATGAGCAGTTCTTC. It specifies CASSPRGSGPYNEQFF.

The chain employs TRBV7-2 and TRBJ1-1, with D unresolved. The germline gives CDR1 SGHTA, CDR2 FQGNSA. V was cut by 4 bases and J by 5 bases, with 11 bases left in between. CDR3 length: 13 residues. CDR3 protein: CASSSRTGTEAFF. In DNA form, the CDR3 reads TGTGCCAGCAGCTCCAGGACGGGTACTGAAGCTTTCTTT.

This clonotype was recorded many times. The CDR3 DNA is TGTGCCAGCTCACCACAGGTCGTGTCCATGAACACTGAAGCTTTCTTT. The encoded protein is CASSPQVVSMNTEAFF. The chain couples TRBV18 to TRBJ1-1; D is undetermined. Trimming cost V 1 base and J 0 bases, with 12 bases left between them. This CDR3 region has 16 residues. From germline, CDR1 is KGHSH and CDR2 LQKENI.